The clone carrying this T cell receptor beta chain appeared a few times. Its specificity is not known. This record comes from a study of long-term antiretroviral therapy in people with HIV. This was the immunoSEQ v3.0 assay at survey level. The table came from immunoSEQ multiplex PCR; TCRdb's copy has only in-frame clones and leaves some out. The table has about 33,000 clones, 60% to 85% seen once; the top ten hold under 8.5%. Germline V CDR1 and CDR2: SEHNR, FQNEAQ (reference sequence). The V segment lost 5 bases and the J segment 1 base; nucleotides outside the gene matches: 8. CDR3 size: 17 residues. General study findings and limits: Blood in the study was drawn between about 2004 and 2017, possibly under older ART regimens, which may be less effective than current ones. HIV repertoires spanned tighter CDR3 length ranges than controls did.

Material: unsorted PBMCs, obtained 2 years after starting antiretroviral therapy. This chain connects TRBV7-9 to TRBJ2-5; the match to TRBD2 covers 12 bases. The origin of this receptor is a woman in her forties or fifties with HIV. The CDR3 DNA sequence: TGTGCCAGCAGCCCGACACGACTAGCGGGGGCCCAAGAGACCCAGTACTTC. Translating it yields CASSPTRLAGAQETQYF. Supplemented by reference TRBV7-9 and TRBJ2-5, the full variable domain reads DTGVSQNPRHKITKRGQNVTFRCDPISEHNRLYWYRQTLGQGPEFLTYFQNEAQLEKSRLLSDRFSAERPKGSFSTLEIQRTEQGDSAMYLCASSPTRLAGAQETQYFGPGTRLLVL.